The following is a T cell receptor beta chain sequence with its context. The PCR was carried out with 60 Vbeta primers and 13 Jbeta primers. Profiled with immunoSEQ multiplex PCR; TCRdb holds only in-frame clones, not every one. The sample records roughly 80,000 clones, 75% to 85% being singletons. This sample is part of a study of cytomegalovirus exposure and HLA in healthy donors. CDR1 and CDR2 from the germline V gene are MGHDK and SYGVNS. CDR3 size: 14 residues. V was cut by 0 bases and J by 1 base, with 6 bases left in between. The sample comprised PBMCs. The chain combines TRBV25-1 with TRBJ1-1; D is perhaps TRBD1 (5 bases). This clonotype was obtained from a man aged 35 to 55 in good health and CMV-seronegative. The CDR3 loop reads CASSEYQGNTEAFF. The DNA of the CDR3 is TGTGCCAGCAGTGAATATCAGGGGAACACTGAAGCTTTCTTT.